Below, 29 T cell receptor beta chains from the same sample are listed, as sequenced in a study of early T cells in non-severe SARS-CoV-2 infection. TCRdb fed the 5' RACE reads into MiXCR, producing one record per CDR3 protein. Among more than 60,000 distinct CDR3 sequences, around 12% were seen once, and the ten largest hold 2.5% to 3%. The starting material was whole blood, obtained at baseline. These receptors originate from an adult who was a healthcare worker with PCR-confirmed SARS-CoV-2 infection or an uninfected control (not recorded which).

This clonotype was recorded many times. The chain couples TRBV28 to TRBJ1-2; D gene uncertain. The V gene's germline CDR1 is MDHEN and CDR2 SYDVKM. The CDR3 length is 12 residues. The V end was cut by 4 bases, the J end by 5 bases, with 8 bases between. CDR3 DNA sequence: TGTGCCAGCAGTTCAGAGAGTTATGGCTACACCTTC. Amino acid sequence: CASSSESYGYTF.

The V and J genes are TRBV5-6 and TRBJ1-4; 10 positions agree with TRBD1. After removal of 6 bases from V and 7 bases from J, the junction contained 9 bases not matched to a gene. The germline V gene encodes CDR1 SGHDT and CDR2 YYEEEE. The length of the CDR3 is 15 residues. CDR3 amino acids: CASTRAGTGAEKLFF. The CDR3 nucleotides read TGTGCCAGCACCCGGGCAGGGACAGGGGCTGAAAAACTGTTTTTT.

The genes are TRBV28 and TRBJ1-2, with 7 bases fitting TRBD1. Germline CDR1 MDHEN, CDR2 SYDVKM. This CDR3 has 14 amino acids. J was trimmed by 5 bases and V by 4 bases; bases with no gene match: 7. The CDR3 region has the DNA TGTGCCAGCAGTTCCCCGACAGGGAGTTATGGCTACACCTTC. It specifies CASSSPTGSYGYTF.

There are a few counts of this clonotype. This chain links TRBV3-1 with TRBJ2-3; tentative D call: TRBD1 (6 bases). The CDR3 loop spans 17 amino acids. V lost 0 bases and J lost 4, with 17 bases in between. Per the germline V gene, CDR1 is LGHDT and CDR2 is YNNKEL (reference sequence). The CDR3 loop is CASSQEGNNPGADTQYF. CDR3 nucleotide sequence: TGTGCCAGCAGCCAAGAGGGAAACAACCCAGGGGCAGATACGCAGTATTTT.

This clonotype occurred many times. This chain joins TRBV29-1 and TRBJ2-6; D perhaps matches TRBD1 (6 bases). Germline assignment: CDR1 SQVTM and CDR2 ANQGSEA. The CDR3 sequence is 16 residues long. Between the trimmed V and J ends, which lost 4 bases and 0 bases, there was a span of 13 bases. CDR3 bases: TGCAGCGTTGTAGGCAGGGGTAGCTCTGGGGCCAACGTCCTGACTTTC. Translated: CSVVGRGSSGANVLTF.

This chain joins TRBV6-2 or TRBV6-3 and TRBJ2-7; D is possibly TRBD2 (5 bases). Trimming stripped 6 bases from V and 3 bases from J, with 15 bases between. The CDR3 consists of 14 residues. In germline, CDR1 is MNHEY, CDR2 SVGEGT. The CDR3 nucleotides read TGTGCCAGCAGCCCGGACTCTCATCTCTACGAGCAGTACTTC. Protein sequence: CASSPDSHLYEQYF.

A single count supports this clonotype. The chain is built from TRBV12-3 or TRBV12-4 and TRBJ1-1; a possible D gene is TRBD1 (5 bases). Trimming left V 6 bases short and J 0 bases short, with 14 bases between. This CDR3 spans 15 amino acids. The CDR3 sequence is CASSRRGGMNTEAFF. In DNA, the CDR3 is TGTGCCAGCAGCCGCCGTGGGGGGATGAACACTGAAGCTTTCTTT.

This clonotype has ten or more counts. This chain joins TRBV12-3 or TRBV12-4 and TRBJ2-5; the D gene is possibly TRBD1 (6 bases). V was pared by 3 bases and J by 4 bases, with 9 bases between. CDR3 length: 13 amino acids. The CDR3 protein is CASSFIGGETQYF. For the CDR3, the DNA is TGTGCCAGCAGTTTCATAGGGGGAGAGACCCAGTACTTC.

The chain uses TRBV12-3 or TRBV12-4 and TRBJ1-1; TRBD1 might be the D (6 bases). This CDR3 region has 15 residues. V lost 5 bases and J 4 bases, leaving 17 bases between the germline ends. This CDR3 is CASSPQGYMITEAFF. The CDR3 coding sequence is TGTGCCAGCAGTCCACAGGGTTACATGATCACTGAAGCTTTCTTT.

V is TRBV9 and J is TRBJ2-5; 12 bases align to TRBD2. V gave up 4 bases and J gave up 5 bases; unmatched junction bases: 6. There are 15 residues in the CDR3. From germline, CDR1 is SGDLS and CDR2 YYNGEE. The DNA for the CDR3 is TGTGCCAGCAGCTCCCGGACTAGCGGGGTTGAGACCCAGTACTTC. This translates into CASSSRTSGVETQYF.

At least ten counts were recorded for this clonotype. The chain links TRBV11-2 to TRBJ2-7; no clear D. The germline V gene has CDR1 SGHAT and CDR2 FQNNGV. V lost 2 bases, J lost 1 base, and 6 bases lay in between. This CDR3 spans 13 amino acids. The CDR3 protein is CASSLSGSYEQYF. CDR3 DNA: TGTGCCAGCAGCTTAAGTGGGTCCTACGAGCAGTACTTC.

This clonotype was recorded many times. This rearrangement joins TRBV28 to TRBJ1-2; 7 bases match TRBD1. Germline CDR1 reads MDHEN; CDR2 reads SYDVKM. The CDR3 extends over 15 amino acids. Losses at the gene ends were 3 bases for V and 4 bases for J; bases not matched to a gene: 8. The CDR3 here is CASSFRDRRTYGYTF. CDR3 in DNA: TGTGCCAGCAGTTTCCGGGACAGACGGACCTATGGCTACACCTTC.

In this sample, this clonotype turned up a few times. CDR3 sequence reads: CASSVGQGWYGYTF. CDR3 in DNA: TGTGCCAGCAGCGTGGGACAGGGTTGGTATGGCTACACCTTC. This chain uses TRBV9 with TRBJ1-2, with 9 bases that match TRBD1. Germline V lookup: CDR1 SGDLS, CDR2 YYNGEE. Trimming cost V 2 bases and J 5 bases; bases outside gene matches: 4. The CDR3 has 14 amino acids.

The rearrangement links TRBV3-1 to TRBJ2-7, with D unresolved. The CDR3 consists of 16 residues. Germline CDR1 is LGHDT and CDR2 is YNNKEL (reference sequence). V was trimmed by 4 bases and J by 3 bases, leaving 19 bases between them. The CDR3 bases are TGTGCCAGCAGCCTTGAACACTATCCCCCCATCTACGAGCAGTACTTC. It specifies CASSLEHYPPIYEQYF.

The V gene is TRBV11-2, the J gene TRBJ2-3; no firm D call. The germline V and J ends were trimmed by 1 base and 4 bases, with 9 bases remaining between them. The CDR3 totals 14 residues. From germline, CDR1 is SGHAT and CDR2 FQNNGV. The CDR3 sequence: CASSLVGSPDTQYF. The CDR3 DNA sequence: TGTGCCAGCAGCTTAGTGGGGTCCCCAGATACGCAGTATTTT.

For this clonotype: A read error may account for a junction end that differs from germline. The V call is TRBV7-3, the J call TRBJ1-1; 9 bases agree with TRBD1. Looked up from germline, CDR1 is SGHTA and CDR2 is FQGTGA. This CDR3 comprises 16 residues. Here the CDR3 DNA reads TGTGCCAGCAGCTTACAACAGGGGGCGTTTGTCACTGAAGTTTTCTTT. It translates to CASSLQQGAFVTEVFF.

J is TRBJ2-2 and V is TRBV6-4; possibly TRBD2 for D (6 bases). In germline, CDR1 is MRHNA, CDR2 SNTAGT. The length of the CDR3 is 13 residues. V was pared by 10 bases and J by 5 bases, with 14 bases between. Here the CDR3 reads CATSIGGTGELFF. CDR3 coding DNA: TGTGCCACCTCGATCGGGGGAACCGGGGAGCTGTTTTTT.

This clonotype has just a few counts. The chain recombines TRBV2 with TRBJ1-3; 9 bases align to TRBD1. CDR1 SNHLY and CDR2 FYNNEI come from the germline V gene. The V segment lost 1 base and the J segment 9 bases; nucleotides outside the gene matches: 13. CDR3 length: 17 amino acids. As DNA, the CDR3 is TGTGCCAGCAGTGAAGTCCCAAGGGGACAGGGTAGTGGCACCATATATTTT. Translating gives CASSEVPRGQGSGTIYF.

CDR3 nucleotides: TGCGCCAGCAGGCCACTAAGTAACACTGAAGCTTTCTTT. Its translation is CASRPLSNTEAFF. The rearrangement uses TRBV4-1 and TRBJ1-1; D unresolved. Trimming removed 6 bases from V and 2 bases from J, with 10 bases in between. CDR1 is MGHRA, CDR2 YSYEKL, per germline. This CDR3 region has 13 residues.

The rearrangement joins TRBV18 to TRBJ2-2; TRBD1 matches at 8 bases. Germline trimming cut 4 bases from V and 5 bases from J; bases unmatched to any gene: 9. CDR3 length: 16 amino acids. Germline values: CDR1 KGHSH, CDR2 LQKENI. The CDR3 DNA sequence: TGTGCCAGCTCACAGAACGCAGGGGGCGGAACCGGGGAGCTGTTTTTT. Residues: CASSQNAGGGTGELFF.

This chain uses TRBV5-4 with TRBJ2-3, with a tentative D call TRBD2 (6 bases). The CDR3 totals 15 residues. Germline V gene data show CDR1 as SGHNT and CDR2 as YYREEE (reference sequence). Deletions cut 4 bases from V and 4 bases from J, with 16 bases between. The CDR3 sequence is CASSEWRGGADTQYF. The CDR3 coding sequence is TGTGCCAGCAGCGAGTGGCGGGGCGGGGCAGATACGCAGTATTTT.

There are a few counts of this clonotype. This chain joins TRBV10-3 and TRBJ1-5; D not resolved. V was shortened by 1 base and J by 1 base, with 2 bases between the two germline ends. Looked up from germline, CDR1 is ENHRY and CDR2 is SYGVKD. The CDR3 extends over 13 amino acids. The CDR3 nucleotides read TGTGCCATCAGTGAGTGGAGCAATCAGCCCCAGCATTTT. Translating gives CAISEWSNQPQHF.

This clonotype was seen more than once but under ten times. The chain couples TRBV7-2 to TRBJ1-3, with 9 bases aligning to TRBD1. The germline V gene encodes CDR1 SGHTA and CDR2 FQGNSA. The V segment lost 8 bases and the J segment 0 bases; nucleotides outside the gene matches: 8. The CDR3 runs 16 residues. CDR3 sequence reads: CASGEQGALSGNTIYF. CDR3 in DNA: TGTGCCAGCGGCGAACAGGGGGCACTCTCTGGAAACACCATATATTTT.

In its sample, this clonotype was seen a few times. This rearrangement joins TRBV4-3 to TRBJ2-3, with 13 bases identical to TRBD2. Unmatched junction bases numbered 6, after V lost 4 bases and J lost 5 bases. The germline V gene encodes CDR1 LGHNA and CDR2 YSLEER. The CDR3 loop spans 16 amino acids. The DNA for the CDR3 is TGCGCCAGCAGCCTCGCCGGGACTAGCGGGGTAGATACGCAGTATTTT. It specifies CASSLAGTSGVDTQYF.

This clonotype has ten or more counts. The CDR3 DNA sequence: TGTGCCAGCAGTGAGACAGGGGGGGGCACAGATACGCAGTATTTT. Its translation: CASSETGGGTDTQYF. This chain uses TRBV25-1 with TRBJ2-3, with TRBD1 identical over 9 bases. Trimming at V came to 3 bases and at J to 1 base, leaving 2 bases not matched to a gene. There are 15 residues in the CDR3. Germline V gives CDR1 MGHDK, CDR2 SYGVNS. Combining the CDR3 with reference TRBV25-1 and TRBJ2-3 gives the whole variable domain EADIYQTPRYLVIGTGKKITLECSQTMGHDKMYWYQQDPGMELHLIHYSYGVNSTEKGDLSSESTVSRIRTEHFPLTLESARPSHTSQYLCASSETGGGTDTQYFGPGTRLTVL.

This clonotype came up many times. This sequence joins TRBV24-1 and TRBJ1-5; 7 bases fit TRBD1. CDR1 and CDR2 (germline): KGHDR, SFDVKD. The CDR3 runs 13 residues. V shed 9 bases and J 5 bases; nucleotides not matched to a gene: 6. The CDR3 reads CATPDRWYQPQHF. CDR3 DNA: TGTGCCACCCCGGACAGGTGGTATCAGCCCCAGCATTTT.

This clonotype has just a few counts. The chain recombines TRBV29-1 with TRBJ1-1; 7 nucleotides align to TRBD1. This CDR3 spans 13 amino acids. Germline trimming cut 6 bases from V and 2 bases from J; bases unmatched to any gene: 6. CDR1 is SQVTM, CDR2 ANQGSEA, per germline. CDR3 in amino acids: CSVLRDRNTEAFF. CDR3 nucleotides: TGCAGCGTACTCCGGGACAGAAACACTGAAGCTTTCTTT.

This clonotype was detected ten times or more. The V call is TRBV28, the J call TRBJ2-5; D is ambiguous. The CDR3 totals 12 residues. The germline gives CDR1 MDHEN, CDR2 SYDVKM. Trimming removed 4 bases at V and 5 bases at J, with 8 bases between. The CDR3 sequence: CASSSPQETQYF. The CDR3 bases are TGTGCCAGCAGTTCCCCCCAGGAGACCCAGTACTTC.

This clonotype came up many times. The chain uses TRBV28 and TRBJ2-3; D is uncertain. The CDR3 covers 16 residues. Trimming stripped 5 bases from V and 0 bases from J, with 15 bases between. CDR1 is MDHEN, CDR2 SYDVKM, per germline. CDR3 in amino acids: CASSPRARASTDTQYF. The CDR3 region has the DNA TGTGCCAGCAGTCCTCGGGCCCGTGCCAGCACAGATACGCAGTATTTT.